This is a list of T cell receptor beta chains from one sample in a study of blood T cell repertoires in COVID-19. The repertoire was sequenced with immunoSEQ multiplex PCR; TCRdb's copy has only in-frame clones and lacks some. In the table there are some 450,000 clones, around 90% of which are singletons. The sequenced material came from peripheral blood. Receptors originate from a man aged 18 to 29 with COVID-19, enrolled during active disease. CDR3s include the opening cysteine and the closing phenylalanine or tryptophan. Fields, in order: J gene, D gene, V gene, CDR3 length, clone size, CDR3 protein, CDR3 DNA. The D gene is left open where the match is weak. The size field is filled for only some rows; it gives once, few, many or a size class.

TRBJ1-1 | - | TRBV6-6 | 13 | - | CASRNRERVEAFF | TGTGCCAGCAGGAACAGGGAACGGGTTGAAGCTTTCTTT
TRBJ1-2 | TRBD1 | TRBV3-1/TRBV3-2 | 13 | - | CASSWDSSYGYTF | TGTGCCAGCAGTTGGGACAGCTCATATGGCTACACCTTC
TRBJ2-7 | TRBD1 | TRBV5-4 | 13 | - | CASSRTGEGEQYF | TGTGCCAGCAGTAGGACAGGGGAGGGCGAGCAGTACTTC
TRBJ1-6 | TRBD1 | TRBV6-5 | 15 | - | CASKVSGGQNSPLHF | TGTGCCAGCAAAGTCTCAGGGGGCCAAAATTCACCCCTCCACTTT
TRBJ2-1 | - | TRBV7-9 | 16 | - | CASSQGGQGPRNEQFF | TGTGCCAGCAGCCAAGGGGGTCAGGGCCCTCGAAATGAGCAGTTCTTC
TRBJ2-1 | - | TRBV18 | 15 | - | CASSPGLASGNEQFF | TGTGCCAGCTCACCAGGTCTAGCGTCGGGCAATGAGCAGTTCTTC
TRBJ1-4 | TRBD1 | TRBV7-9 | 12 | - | CASGLGDRETFF | TGTGCCAGTGGCCTCGGGGACAGGGAAACGTTTTTT
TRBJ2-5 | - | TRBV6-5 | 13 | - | CASSRLVGETQYF | TGTGCCAGCAGCCGACTAGTAGGCGAGACCCAGTACTTC
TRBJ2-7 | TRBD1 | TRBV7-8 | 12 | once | CASSSGQGEQYF | TGTGCCAGCAGCTCGGGACAGGGAGAGCAGTACTTC
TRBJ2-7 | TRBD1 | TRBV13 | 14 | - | CASNEQGDAYEQYF | TGTGCCAGCAACGAACAGGGGGATGCCTACGAGCAGTACTTC
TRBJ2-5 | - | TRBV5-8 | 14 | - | CATVLRDFQETQYF | TGTGCCACCGTCTTACGGGACTTTCAAGAGACCCAGTACTTC
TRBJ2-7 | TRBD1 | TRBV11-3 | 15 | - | CASSPTGTGRSEQYF | TGTGCCAGCAGCCCAACAGGGACAGGGCGTAGCGAGCAGTACTTC
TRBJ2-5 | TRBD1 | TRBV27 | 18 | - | CASSLRAPRLQGEETQYF | TGTGCCAGCAGTTTAAGAGCCCCCCGTCTACAGGGGGAGGAGACCCAGTACTTC
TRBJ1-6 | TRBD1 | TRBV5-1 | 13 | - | CASSRTGDSPLHF | TGCGCCAGCAGCAGGACAGGGGATTCACCCCTCCACTTT
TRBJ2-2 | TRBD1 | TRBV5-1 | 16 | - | CASTPGQGAQGGELFF | TGCGCCAGCACGCCTGGTCAGGGGGCGCAAGGCGGGGAGCTGTTTTTT
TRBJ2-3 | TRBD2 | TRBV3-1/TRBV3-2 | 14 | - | CASSPWGGADTQYF | TGTGCCAGCAGCCCGTGGGGGGGTGCAGATACGCAGTATTTT
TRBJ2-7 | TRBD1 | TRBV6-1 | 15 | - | CASSERQGHTYEQYF | TGTGCCAGCAGTGAAAGACAGGGGCATACCTACGAGCAGTACTTC
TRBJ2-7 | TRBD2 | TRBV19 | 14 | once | CASRLSSGYYEQYF | TGTGCCAGTAGACTCTCTAGCGGATACTACGAGCAGTACTTC
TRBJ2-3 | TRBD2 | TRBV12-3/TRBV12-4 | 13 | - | CATQAGVGDTQYF | TGTGCCACCCAAGCGGGAGTGGGGGATACGCAGTATTTT
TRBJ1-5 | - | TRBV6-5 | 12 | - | CASSNGGEPQHF | TGTGCCAGCAGCAACGGCGGGGAGCCCCAGCATTTT
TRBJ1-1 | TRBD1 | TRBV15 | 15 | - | CATSRGDSTTHEAFF | TGTGCCACCAGCAGAGGGGACAGTACTACTCACGAAGCTTTCTTT
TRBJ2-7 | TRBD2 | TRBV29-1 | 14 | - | CSVGEREIRAEQYF | TGCAGCGTAGGAGAGCGGGAGATAAGGGCCGAGCAGTACTTC
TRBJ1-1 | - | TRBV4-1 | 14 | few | CASSQGSLNTEAFF | TGCGCCAGCAGCCAAGGCAGTCTGAACACTGAAGCTTTCTTT
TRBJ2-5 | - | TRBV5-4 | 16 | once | CASSLEAGASQETQYF | TGTGCCAGCAGCTTGGAGGCAGGGGCTTCCCAAGAGACCCAGTACTTC
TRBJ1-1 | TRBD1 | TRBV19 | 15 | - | CASSRTGQAHTEAFF | TGTGCCAGTAGTCGAACTGGACAGGCTCACACTGAAGCTTTCTTT
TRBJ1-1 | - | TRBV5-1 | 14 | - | CASRISTGFTEAFF | TGCGCCAGCAGGATATCTACAGGGTTCACTGAAGCTTTCTTT
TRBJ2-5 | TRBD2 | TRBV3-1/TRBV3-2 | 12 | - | CASDGGAKTQYF | TGTGCCAGTGACGGGGGGGCAAAGACCCAGTACTTC
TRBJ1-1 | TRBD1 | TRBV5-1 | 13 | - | CASSSRTGTEAFF | TGCGCCAGCAGCTCCCGGACAGGGACTGAAGCTTTCTTT
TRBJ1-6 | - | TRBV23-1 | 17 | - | CASSQPPVHSYNSPLHF | TGCGCCAGCAGTCAACCCCCGGTACACAGCTATAATTCACCCCTCCACTTT
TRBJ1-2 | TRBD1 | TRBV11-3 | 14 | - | CASSQTGGGYGYTF | TGTGCCAGCAGCCAGACAGGGGGCGGCTATGGCTACACCTTC
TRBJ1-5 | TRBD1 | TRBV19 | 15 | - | CASTPTGESNQPQHF | TGTGCCAGTACCCCGACAGGGGAGAGCAATCAGCCCCAGCATTTT
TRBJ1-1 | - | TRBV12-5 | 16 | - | CASGLRTGLTGFEAFF | TGTGCTAGTGGTTTGAGGACCGGACTCACCGGGTTTGAAGCTTTCTTT
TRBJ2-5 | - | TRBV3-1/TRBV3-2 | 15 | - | CASSQEGTAKETQYF | TGTGCCAGCAGCCAAGAGGGCACAGCCAAAGAGACCCAGTACTTC
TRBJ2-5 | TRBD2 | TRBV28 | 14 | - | CASSFRSGRETQYF | TGTGCCAGCAGTTTCCGTAGCGGGAGGGAGACCCAGTACTTC
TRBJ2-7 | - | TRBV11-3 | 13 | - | CASSHRTAYEQYF | TGTGCCAGCAGTCATAGGACAGCCTACGAGCAGTACTTC
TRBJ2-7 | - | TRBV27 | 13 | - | CASSLLAGHEQYF | TGTGCCAGCAGTTTATTAGCAGGGCATGAGCAGTACTTC
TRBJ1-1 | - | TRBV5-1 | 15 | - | CASSWQGGGNTEAFF | TGCGCCAGCAGCTGGCAGGGAGGAGGAAACACTGAAGCTTTCTTT
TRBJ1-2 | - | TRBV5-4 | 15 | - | CASSFETVRRYGYTF | TGTGCCAGCAGCTTCGAAACAGTCCGTCGCTATGGCTACACCTTC
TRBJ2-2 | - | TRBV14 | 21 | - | CASSHFGAVRYRGLNTGELFF | -
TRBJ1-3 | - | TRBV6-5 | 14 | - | CASTGELPGNTIYF | TGTGCCAGCACGGGGGAATTACCTGGAAACACCATATATTTT